Each of the 19 T cell receptor beta chains below was sequenced from the same sample in a study of T cells in localized non-small cell lung cancer. The protocol was immunoSEQ multiplex PCR, while the TCRdb copy is restricted to in-frame clones and leaves out a portion. The table lists about 19,000 clones, about nine tenths of them singletons, with roughly 4% in the top ten. The material was peripheral blood, obtained before any cancer treatment. The receptor set was obtained from a male donor aged 60 or over with stage I squamous cell lung carcinoma.

The V call is TRBV7-9, the J call TRBJ1-1; TRBD1 is a possible D gene (5 bases). The CDR3 sequence is 13 residues long. Looked up from germline, CDR1 is SEHNR and CDR2 is FQNEAQ (reference sequence). The V gene lost 7 bases and the J gene lost 1 base, with 10 bases spanning the gap. This CDR3 is CASTPGENTEAFF. CDR3 nucleotides: TGTGCCAGCACCCCGGGGGAGAACACTGAAGCTTTCTTT.

The chain joins TRBV18 to TRBJ1-4; possible D gene TRBD1, 6 bases. The CDR3 has 17 residues. Trimming stripped 0 bases from V and 10 bases from J, with 21 bases between. The germline CDR1 and CDR2 sequences are KGHSH and LQKENI. CDR3 protein: CASSPPSVGRGGGKLFF. CDR3 DNA: TGTGCCAGCTCACCACCGTCGGTTGGCAGGGGTGGAGGAAAACTGTTTTTT.

The chain couples TRBV23-1 to TRBJ2-1; D not certain. TRBV23-1 is an ORF; its function is uncertain. CDR3 length: 16 amino acids. Trimming stripped 1 base from V and 6 bases from J, with 16 bases between. CDR3 residues: CASSQLRWEYTNEQFF. In nucleotides, the CDR3 is TGCGCCAGCAGTCAATTACGGTGGGAATACACCAATGAGCAGTTCTTC.

V usage is TRBV4-3 and J usage is TRBJ2-2, with 9 bases aligning to TRBD1. From germline, CDR1 is LGHNA and CDR2 YSLEER. The CDR3 totals 21 residues. The junction had 16 bases not matched to a gene; V was cut back by 1 base and J by 1 base. The CDR3 loop is CASSQGYLTGGQRRNTGELFF. CDR3 bases: TGCGCCAGCAGCCAAGGGTATCTGACAGGGGGTCAAAGAAGGAACACCGGGGAGCTGTTTTTT.

The rearrangement joins TRBV6-5 to TRBJ2-1; D might be TRBD2 (6 bases). Germline assignment: CDR1 MNHEY and CDR2 SVGAGI. CDR3 length: 14 residues. Between the trimmed V and J ends, which lost 2 bases and 6 bases, there was a span of 11 bases. This CDR3 reads CASSYRGEINEQFF. The CDR3 region has the DNA TGTGCCAGCAGTTACCGCGGGGAGATCAATGAGCAGTTCTTC.

The rearrangement joins TRBV7-9 to TRBJ1-3; no clear D gene. The CDR3 contains 14 residues. V was pared by 5 bases and J by 4 bases, with 12 bases between. The germline CDR1 and CDR2 sequences are SEHNR and FQNEAQ (reference sequence). CDR3 residues: CASSLMVAGNTIYF. In nucleotides, the CDR3 is TGTGCCAGCAGCCTCATGGTGGCCGGAAACACCATATATTTT. Based on the CDR3 plus reference TRBV7-9 and TRBJ1-3, the full variable domain is DTGVSQNPRHKITKRGQNVTFRCDPISEHNRLYWYRQTLGQGPEFLTYFQNEAQLEKSRLLSDRFSAERPKGSFSTLEIQRTEQGDSAMYLCASSLMVAGNTIYFGEGSWLTVV.

This chain connects TRBV7-9 to TRBJ2-3, with TRBD1 matching 8 bases. There are 15 residues in the CDR3. Germline lookup yields CDR1 SEHNR and CDR2 FQNEAQ (reference sequence). The V segment lost 5 bases and the J segment 4 bases; nucleotides outside the gene matches: 8. The CDR3, as DNA: TGTGCCAGCAGCCGGGACCGGACAGGGCCAGATACGCAGTATTTT. This encodes CASSRDRTGPDTQYF.

The chain links TRBV6-5 to TRBJ1-3, with D unresolved. The germline CDR1 and CDR2 sequences are MNHEY and SVGAGI. Trimming stripped 5 bases from V and 0 bases from J, with 11 bases between. The CDR3 consists of 15 residues. The CDR3 bases are TGTGCCAGCAGTCAAGACGGAAGCTCTGGAAACACCATATATTTT. Amino acids: CASSQDGSSGNTIYF.

The V call is TRBV5-1, the J call TRBJ2-1; no firm D call. The CDR3 length is 14 residues. Trimming cost V 1 base and J 2 bases, with 7 bases left between them. The germline V gene has CDR1 SGHRS and CDR2 YFSETQ. CDR3 sequence reads: CASSLTHAYNEQFF. CDR3 coding DNA: TGCGCCAGCAGCTTGACTCACGCCTACAATGAGCAGTTCTTC.

The chain joins TRBV9 to TRBJ2-1, with D perhaps TRBD2 (5 bases). Trimming cost V 0 bases and J 5 bases, with 12 bases left between them. The CDR3 has 15 amino acids. Germline CDR1 reads SGDLS; CDR2 reads YYNGEE. The chain's CDR3 is CASSVGIARNNEQFF. The CDR3 nucleotides read TGTGCCAGCAGCGTAGGTATAGCGAGAAACAATGAGCAGTTCTTC.

Written as DNA, the CDR3 is TGTGCCACCAGCAGGAACAATCCTAGCACAGATACGCAGTATTTT. It specifies CATSRNNPSTDTQYF. The gene calls are TRBV15 and TRBJ2-3; no clear D gene. Looked up from germline, CDR1 is LNHNV and CDR2 is YYDKDF (reference sequence). The CDR3 totals 15 residues. Trimming removed 3 bases at V and 0 bases at J, with 10 bases between.

The chain couples TRBV6-1 to TRBJ2-5; TRBD2 is a possible D gene (5 bases). The CDR3 extends over 13 amino acids. Germline-derived CDR1 and CDR2 are MNHNS and SASEGT. V was trimmed by 6 bases and J by 5 bases, leaving 13 bases between them. CDR3: CASRQPPGETQYF. CDR3 DNA sequence: TGTGCCAGCAGACAACCCCCGGGGGAGACCCAGTACTTC.

This clone was recorded a few times. The chain recombines TRBV29-1 with TRBJ1-2; D remains ambiguous. CDR1 and CDR2 (germline): SQVTM, ANQGSEA. The ends were cut back, 4 bases at V and 6 bases at J, with 12 bases in the middle. There are 12 residues in the CDR3. The CDR3 sequence is CSVAGLRDGYTF. Written as DNA, the CDR3 is TGCAGCGTTGCCGGGCTTCGGGATGGCTACACCTTC.

The table lists this clone with a count of one. This rearrangement joins TRBV10-1 to TRBJ1-2, with 7 positions matching TRBD1. Germline CDR1 and CDR2: WNHNN and SYGVQD (reference sequence). This CDR3 has 13 amino acids. Unmatched junction bases numbered 0, after V lost 2 bases and J lost 3 bases. The CDR3 spells CASSEGQDYGYTF. DNA for the CDR3: TGCGCCAGCAGTGAGGGACAGGACTATGGCTACACCTTC.

This clone was seen just once. The chain recombines TRBV10-3 with TRBJ2-7, with 8 bases fitting TRBD2. V trimming: 11 bases; J trimming: 2 bases; junction bases outside the gene matches: 8. CDR3 length: 13 residues. Germline V gene data show CDR1 as ENHRY and CDR2 as SYGVKD. The CDR3 DNA follows: TGTGCCGTCGAAGCGGGAGTAGCCTACGAGCAGTACTTC. Protein sequence: CAVEAGVAYEQYF.

This clone was observed a few times. The chain has TRBV5-4 and TRBJ1-2, with no clear D. The ends were cut back, 0 bases at V and 4 bases at J, with 13 bases in the middle. The CDR3 loop spans 15 amino acids. Germline V gene data show CDR1 as SGHNT and CDR2 as YYREEE (reference sequence). The CDR3 reads CASSLEASSGYGYTF. In DNA form, the CDR3 reads TGTGCCAGCAGCTTGGAAGCGTCCTCGGGCTATGGCTACACCTTC.

This sequence joins TRBV18 and TRBJ2-3; 7 nucleotides agree with TRBD1. After removal of 2 bases from V and 3 bases from J, the junction contained 2 bases not matched to a gene. Germline V CDR1 and CDR2: KGHSH, LQKENI. The CDR3 runs 14 residues. The chain's CDR3 is CASSPTGVTDTQYF. For the CDR3, the DNA is TGTGCCAGCTCACCAACAGGGGTAACAGATACGCAGTATTTT.

The V call is TRBV7-9, the J call TRBJ2-2; TRBD1 might be the D (6 bases). The ends were cut back, 4 bases at V and 2 bases at J, with 14 bases in the middle. This CDR3 contains 16 residues. Per germline, CDR1 SEHNR and CDR2 FQNEAQ (reference sequence). The CDR3 reads CASSSLRGGNTGELFF. CDR3 sequence (DNA): TGTGCCAGCAGCTCCCTCAGAGGGGGAAACACCGGGGAGCTGTTTTTT.

This clone was counted between two and nine times. The chain combines TRBV4-3 with TRBJ1-2, with D tentatively TRBD1 (6 bases). Deletions cut 0 bases from V and 8 bases from J, with 13 bases between. CDR1 LGHNA and CDR2 YSLEER come from the germline V gene. This CDR3 region has 14 residues. CDR3 residues: CASSQDAGALGYTF. CDR3 coding DNA: TGCGCCAGCAGCCAAGATGCGGGGGCCTTAGGCTACACCTTC.